This entry describes one TCR beta chain. The sample originates from a study of naive and memory T cell subsets. An equimolar mix of two oligonucleotides served as the beta constant-region primer for TRBC1 and TRBC2. Nested alpha and beta constant-region primers with the SP2 primer drove four PCR rounds on ligated cDNA. TCRdb reanalysed the UMI-ligation and nested PCR reads using MiXCR and keeps one entry per CDR3 protein. In the table there are some 82,000 distinct CDR3 sequences, 9% of which are singletons. Germline V lookup: CDR1 SNHLY, CDR2 FYNNEI. The CDR3 contains 10 residues. The V gene lost 7 bases and the J gene lost 6 bases, with 5 bases spanning the gap.

The clonotype comes from a human donor in good health. V is TRBV2 and J is TRBJ2-3; D unclear. Sequencing input: naive CD8+ T cells from blood. DNA of the CDR3: TGTGCCAGCACCTGGGATACGCAGTATTTT. This encodes CASTWDTQYF.